One sample yielded the 13 T cell receptor beta chains listed below, sequenced in a study of T cell responses to AZD1222 COVID-19 vaccine. Only in-frame clones appear in the TCRdb table, and some are missing; sequencing was by immunoSEQ multiplex PCR. The sample holds around 160,000 clones, about 90% seen once. Sequences were derived from peripheral blood, sampled on day 0 of AZD1222 vaccination. The receptor set was obtained from an adult in good health.

The chain has TRBV5-6 and TRBJ2-1; D ambiguous. V was trimmed by 3 bases and J by 4 bases, leaving 5 bases between them. This CDR3 spans 12 amino acids. The germline CDR1 and CDR2 sequences are SGHDT and YYEEEE. The CDR3 coding sequence is TGTGCCAGCAGCTGGCGGTACAATGAGCAGTTCTTC. Amino acids: CASSWRYNEQFF.

The chain employs TRBV5-4 and TRBJ1-2, with D possibly TRBD1 on 5 matching bases. Germline V CDR1 and CDR2: SGHNT, YYREEE (reference sequence). This CDR3 comprises 15 residues. Trimming took 4 bases from V and 5 from J, leaving 18 bases between them. The CDR3 reads CASSTRGGAVYGYTF. CDR3 nucleotide sequence: TGTGCCAGCAGCACCCGGGGTGGGGCCGTATATGGCTACACCTTC.

The chain uses TRBV18 and TRBJ2-1; D uncertain. V was shortened by 4 bases and J by 8 bases, with 12 bases between the two germline ends. Germline CDR1 and CDR2: KGHSH and LQKENI. The CDR3 sequence is 13 residues long. The CDR3 loop is CASSLGPADEQFF. For the CDR3, the DNA is TGTGCCAGCTCACTGGGTCCCGCGGATGAGCAGTTCTTC.

In this sample, this clone turned up once. V usage is TRBV27 and J usage is TRBJ1-1; D ambiguous. V was cut by 8 bases and J by 1 base, with 11 bases left in between. CDR3 length: 13 residues. Germline-derived CDR1 and CDR2 are MNHEY and SMNVEV (reference sequence). For the CDR3, the DNA is TGTGCCAGCGGCCTACAGACGAACACTGAAGCTTTCTTT. Residues: CASGLQTNTEAFF.

The chain carries TRBV12-3 or TRBV12-4 and TRBJ1-2, with D unresolved. This CDR3 has 13 residues. V was shortened by 6 bases and J by 12 bases, with 20 bases between the two germline ends. CDR3: CASRLAGAVNDTF. CDR3 coding DNA: TGTGCCAGCAGGCTAGCAGGCGCGGTTAATGACACCTTC.

This sequence joins TRBV9 and TRBJ2-5, with 7 nucleotides matching TRBD1. Germline V CDR1 and CDR2: SGDLS, YYNGEE. V was clipped by 4 bases and J by 5 bases; unmatched bases: 11. The CDR3 spans 15 residues. DNA of the CDR3: TGTGCCAGCAGCAGAGAGGGGGCGCGCCCCGAGACCCAGTACTTC. This translates into CASSREGARPETQYF.

This rearrangement joins TRBV6-1 to TRBJ1-4; the D gene is possibly TRBD1 (6 bases). CDR1 is MNHNS, CDR2 SASEGT, per germline. Trimming removed 0 bases from V and 5 bases from J, with 10 bases in between. This CDR3 region has 15 residues. This CDR3 reads CASSEAGQSNEKLFF. The DNA for the CDR3 is TGTGCCAGCAGTGAAGCCGGACAGTCCAATGAAAAACTGTTTTTT.

The CDR3 sequence: CASSQQGISPQHF. For the CDR3, the DNA is TGTGCCAGCAGCCAGCAGGGGATCAGCCCCCAGCATTTT. The gene calls are TRBV3-1 (or the pseudogene TRBV3-2) and TRBJ1-5, with TRBD1 as a possible D gene (6 bases). The germline gives CDR1 LGHDT, CDR2 YNNKEL (reference sequence). V lost 3 bases, J lost 10 bases, and 13 bases lay in between. The CDR3 is 13 amino acids.

V usage is TRBV2 and J usage is TRBJ1-6; TRBD1 might be the D (6 bases). CDR3 size: 12 residues. Trimming removed 7 bases from V and 9 bases from J, with 10 bases in between. CDR1 and CDR2 from the germline V gene are SNHLY and FYNNEI. The CDR3: CASILGGSPLHF. CDR3 in DNA: TGTGCCAGCATTTTAGGGGGTTCACCCCTCCACTTT.

The chain carries TRBV3-1 (or the pseudogene TRBV3-2) and TRBJ1-4; D might be TRBD1 (6 bases). V lost 1 base and J 0 bases, leaving 12 bases between the germline ends. CDR3 length: 17 amino acids. The V gene's germline CDR1 is LGHDT and CDR2 YNNKEL (reference sequence). The CDR3 region has the DNA TGTGCCAGCAGCCAAGGGAGGAGGGGGGCAACTAATGAAAAACTGTTTTTT. Amino acids: CASSQGRRGATNEKLFF.

The chain uses TRBV5-4 and TRBJ2-2; TRBD2 is a possible D gene (5 bases). The CDR3 totals 14 residues. CDR1 and CDR2 from the germline V gene are SGHNT and YYREEE (reference sequence). The V end was cut by 2 bases, the J end by 7 bases, with 12 bases between. CDR3 residues: CASSLRELVGELFF. The DNA of the CDR3 is TGTGCCAGCAGCTTAAGGGAGCTGGTCGGGGAGCTGTTTTTT.

V and J are TRBV7-8 and TRBJ1-6, with no clear D. Germline V lookup: CDR1 SGHVS, CDR2 FQNEAQ. The CDR3 is 14 residues long. The ends were cut back, 5 bases at V and 9 bases at J, with 14 bases in the middle. The CDR3 loop reads CASSPIKGTSPLHF. The CDR3 nucleotides are TGTGCCAGCAGCCCTATAAAGGGAACTTCACCCCTCCACTTT.

The V and J genes are TRBV28 and TRBJ2-3; TRBD2 agrees at 12 bases. J lost 2 bases, V lost 6 bases, and 9 bases had no gene match. The CDR3 contains 17 residues. Germline lookup yields CDR1 MDHEN and CDR2 SYDVKM. CDR3 bases: TGTGCCAGCAGCACCCGACTAGCGGGAGAGGACACAGATACGCAGTATTTT. As protein: CASSTRLAGEDTDTQYF.